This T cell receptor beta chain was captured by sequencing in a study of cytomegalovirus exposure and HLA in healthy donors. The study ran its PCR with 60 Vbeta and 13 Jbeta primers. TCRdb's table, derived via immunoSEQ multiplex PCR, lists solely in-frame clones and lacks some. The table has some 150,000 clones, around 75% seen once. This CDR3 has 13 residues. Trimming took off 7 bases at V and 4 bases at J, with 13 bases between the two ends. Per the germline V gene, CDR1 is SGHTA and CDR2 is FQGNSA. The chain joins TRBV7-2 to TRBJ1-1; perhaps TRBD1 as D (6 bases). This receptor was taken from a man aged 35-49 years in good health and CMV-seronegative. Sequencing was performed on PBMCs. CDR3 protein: CASTLQGGTEAFF. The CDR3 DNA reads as TGTGCCAGCACCCTACAGGGTGGCACTGAAGCTTTCTTT.